This T cell receptor beta chain derives from a study of regulatory T cells in long-lasting Graves disease. Study-wide results and caveats: TRBV28, TRBJ1-2 and TRBJ2-5 were segments that persistent disease favored. Whereas 1,000 or so public clonotypes were shared by new patients, persistent patients shared more, at approximately 2,700.

CDR1 is LNHNV and CDR2 is YYDKDF in the germline V gene (reference sequence). The CDR3 runs 13 residues. V gave up 3 bases and J gave up 6 bases, with 11 bases separating them. Relying on iRepertoire HTBI primers and Arm-PCR of CDR3 regions, the team built TCR beta libraries. TCRdb reanalysed the multiplex PCR reads using MiXCR and keeps one entry per CDR3 protein. The top ten hold about 11% of the sample, which has 580,000 or so distinct CDR3 sequences, roughly a sixth seen once. As for time point: newly diagnosed GD, antithyroid drugs for less than 3 months. PBMC RNA served as the TCR library source. A remark on this clonotype: Its specificity is unknown.

This sample also belongs to another study, concerning T cells in Graves' hyperthyroidism and ophthalmopathy. That source adds: Uncontrolled infection, other autoimmune disease, pregnancy or lactation disqualified patients from enrolment. Onset of ophthalmopathy came a median roughly 6.5 months after the model predicted it.

The rearrangement joins TRBV15 to TRBJ1-2; D perhaps matches TRBD1 (6 bases). This TCR derives from a young man with Graves disease. Sequences were derived from peripheral blood mononuclear cells (PBMCs), sampled at new diagnosis, from a patient treated with antithyroid drugs. The CDR3, as DNA: TGTGCCACCAGCAGGATTCAGGGGAATGGCTACACCTTC. This sequence encodes CATSRIQGNGYTF. Together with reference TRBV15 and TRBJ1-2, the CDR3 gives the full variable domain: DAMVIQNPRYQVTQFGKPVTLSCSQTLNHNVMYWYQQKSSQAPKLLFHYYDKDFNNEADTPDNFQSRRPNTSFCFLDIRSPGLGDTAMYLCATSRIQGNGYTFGSGTRLTVV.